A single sample gave rise to the 9 T cell receptor beta chains below, sequenced in a study of blood T cell repertoires in COVID-19. The repertoire was sequenced with immunoSEQ multiplex PCR; TCRdb's copy has only in-frame clones and lacks some. Of 90,000 to 150,000 clones listed, around 90% are singletons. The specimen sequenced was peripheral blood. These receptors came from a human donor in a cohort sampled during active COVID-19.

In the case of this clone: This likely traces to a read error, being one base from a far larger clone. The same CDR3 arises from other DNA sequences in this sample as well. The chain links TRBV7-9 to TRBJ2-7; 11 nucleotides agree with TRBD1. The CDR3 loop spans 14 amino acids. J lost 4 bases, V lost 4 bases, and 3 bases had no gene match. Germline V CDR1 and CDR2: SEHNR, FQNEAQ (reference sequence). The CDR3 DNA reads as TGTGCCAGCAGCTCCGGACAGGGGGCGTACGAGCAGTACTTC. It encodes CASSSGQGAYEQYF. The whole variable domain, remainder taken from reference TRBV7-9 and TRBJ2-7, is DTGVSQNPRHKITKRGQNVTFRCDPISEHNRLYWYRQTLGQGPEFLTYFQNEAQLEKSRLLSDRFSAERPKGSFSTLEIQRTEQGDSAMYLCASSSGQGAYEQYFGPGTRLTVT.

The V call is TRBV9, the J call TRBJ2-5, with 7 positions matching TRBD1. The germline CDR1 and CDR2 sequences are SGDLS and YYNGEE. The CDR3 spans 16 residues. V gave up 4 bases and J gave up 0 bases; unmatched junction bases: 9. The CDR3 region is CASSTGDRTYQETQYF. The DNA of the CDR3 is TGTGCCAGCAGCACCGGGGACAGAACGTACCAAGAGACCCAGTACTTC.

This clone was seen more than once but under ten times. V is TRBV7-9 and J is TRBJ1-4; D not resolved. This CDR3 is 14 amino acids long. V shed 6 bases and J shed 8 bases, with 16 bases lying between them. CDR1 and CDR2 (germline): SEHNR, FQNEAQ (reference sequence). CDR3 coding DNA: TGTGCCAGCAGGCCCGCGGCCTTTCGGGAAAAACTGTTTTTT. It yields the protein CASRPAAFREKLFF.

V gene TRBV14 combines with J gene TRBJ2-1, with a possible D match to TRBD1 (6 bases). Between the trimmed V and J ends, which lost 1 base and 9 bases, there was a span of 25 bases. The CDR3 has 18 residues. CDR1 SGHDN and CDR2 FVKESK come from the germline V gene. The CDR3 DNA reads TGTGCCAGCAGCCAAGCCCTCGGGACACCCGGCCTCGTGAGTGAGCAGTTCTTC. The encoded protein is CASSQALGTPGLVSEQFF.

This clone was counted between two and nine times. The chain employs TRBV21-1 and TRBJ2-7; the table calls TRBD2, which could not be checked here. TRBV21-1 constitutes a pseudogene. This CDR3 has 14 residues. The CDR3 sequence: CASSRVRNSYEQYF. The CDR3 DNA follows: TGTGCCAGCAGCCGGGTGAGGAACTCCTACGAGCAGTACTTC.

This chain connects TRBV30 to TRBJ1-5; D perhaps matches TRBD1 (6 bases). Trimming removed 5 bases from V and 3 bases from J, with 11 bases in between. The CDR3 extends over 13 amino acids. The germline gives CDR1 GTSNPN, CDR2 SVGIG (reference sequence). The CDR3 is CAWGRQANQPQHF. CDR3 in DNA: TGTGCCTGGGGAAGACAGGCCAATCAGCCCCAGCATTTT.

Notes on this clone: An end of the junction does not agree with germline; a read error may underlie this. The V call is TRBV7-7, the J call TRBJ2-1, with D possibly matching TRBD2 (5 bases). Germline values: CDR1 SSHAT, CDR2 FNYEAQ (reference sequence). This CDR3 comprises 13 residues. CDR3 amino acids: CASSFGVHNEQFF. In DNA form, the CDR3 reads TGTGCTAGCAGCTTCGGGGTACACAATGAGCAGTTCTTC.

The genes are TRBV5-1 and TRBJ2-1; 9 positions match TRBD2. Germline V CDR1 and CDR2: SGHRS, YFSETQ. V lost 4 bases to trimming and J lost 8 bases; unmatched junction nucleotides: 13. CDR3 length equals 16 residues. The CDR3 nucleotides read TGCGCCAGCAGCCCTCGGAGCGGGGGGATTACGGATGAGCAGTTCTTC. Translating gives CASSPRSGGITDEQFF. Looking up the rest from reference TRBV5-1 and TRBJ2-1 gives the full variable domain: KAGVTQTPRYLIKTRGQQVTLSCSPISGHRSVSWYQQTPGQGLQFLFEYFSETQRNKGNFPGRFSGRQFSNSRSEMNVSTLELGDSALYLCASSPRSGGITDEQFFGPGTRLTVL.

The DNA for the CDR3 is TGTGCCAGCAGTTTGATGCGGGACAGGGTTAGCAATCAGCCCCAGCATTTT. Translation: CASSLMRDRVSNQPQHF. The chain recombines TRBV2 with TRBJ1-5; 9 bases align to TRBD1. The CDR3 consists of 17 residues. Trimming took 5 bases from V and 0 from J; bases not matched to a gene: 8. Germline CDR1 SNHLY, CDR2 FYNNEI. The full variable domain, its missing parts supplied by reference TRBV2 and TRBJ1-5, is EPEVTQTPSHQVTQMGQEVILRCVPISNHLYFYWYRQILGQKVEFLVSFYNNEISEKSEIFDDQFSVERPDGSNFTLKIRSTKLEDSAMYFCASSLMRDRVSNQPQHFGDGTRLSIL.